The clone carrying this T cell receptor beta chain has ten or more counts. Antigen unknown. These data originate in a study of CD8 T cells in ankylosing spondylitis. Study-level results: Disease-linked clones displayed a CD8+ phenotype and appeared relatively rarely in peripheral blood.

TCRdb recomputed calls from the 5' RACE reads with MiXCR, one row per CDR3 protein. Of some 130,000 distinct CDR3 sequences listed, approximately 7.3% are singletons. The receptor was derived from a female donor with ankylosing spondylitis or in good health (not recorded which). Sequences were obtained from blood, either unsorted or a sorted T cell fraction (not recorded which).

CDR3 residues: CASSVANRETQYF. DNA of the CDR3: TGTGCCAGCAGTGTGGCTAACAGAGAGACCCAGTACTTC. The V gene is TRBV6-1, the J gene TRBJ2-5; D gene unclear. The length of the CDR3 is 13 residues. Trimming left V 4 bases short and J 4 bases short, with 10 bases between. From germline, CDR1 is MNHNS and CDR2 SASEGT.